The subject of this entry is one TCR beta chain. What it binds is unknown. The CDR3 covers 15 residues. CDR1 and CDR2 (germline): SEHNR, FQNEAQ (reference sequence). Trimming took 0 bases from V and 6 from J, leaving 14 bases between them. The data were taken from a study of cytomegalovirus exposure and HLA in healthy donors. Study observations and caveats: Reported results showed that the classifier diagnosed cytomegalovirus status with high specificity and sensitivity.

Here immunoSEQ multiplex PCR was the method, and the copy in TCRdb shows in-frame clones only, minus some. Counted here are 150,000 to 200,000 clones, 85% occurring once; the ten biggest clones make up about 17%. The sample was PBMCs. The chain combines TRBV7-9 with TRBJ1-1; D unclear. The clonotype comes from a young man in good health and CMV-seropositive. The CDR3 sequence: CASSLALVGSAEAFF. CDR3 DNA sequence: TGTGCCAGCAGCTTAGCGCTAGTGGGTAGTGCTGAAGCTTTCTTT.